This TCR beta chain was observed in a study of cytomegalovirus exposure and HLA in healthy donors. In the study overall: Unique TCRs from HLA-typed donors, 80 million to 90 million of them, were held in an early data release.

PCR employed 60 Vbeta and 13 Jbeta primers. Profiled with immunoSEQ multiplex PCR; TCRdb holds only in-frame clones, not every one. The table includes more than 70,000 clones, less than 85% detected once. The ends lost 5 bases at V and 4 bases at J; junction bases unmatched: 4. The CDR3 extends over 15 amino acids. Germline CDR1 is LGHNA and CDR2 is YNFKEQ. Study-wide results and caveats: High sensitivity and specificity were reportedly achieved when the classifier diagnosed cytomegalovirus status. For TCR beta chains, V- and J-gene trimming was later linked to a missense DCLRE1C variant.

Details on this clone: Its antigen is not identified.

Among the donors, all were healthy bone marrow donors. The sequencing input was PBMCs. The clonotype comes from a young man in good health and CMV-seropositive. The chain uses TRBV4-2 and TRBJ2-1; 11 nucleotides match TRBD2. The CDR3, as DNA: TGTGCCAGCAGCACCGGGACTAGCGGTTACAATGAGCAGTTCTTC. Translated: CASSTGTSGYNEQFF.